The next 10 T cell receptor beta chains were all read from a single sample in a study of blood T cell repertoires in COVID-19. Measured with immunoSEQ multiplex PCR; TCRdb has only the in-frame clones, and not every one. Of 130,000 to 150,000 clones in the sample, 81% were seen once. Sequenced: peripheral blood. The receptors here all came from a human donor with acute or convalescent COVID-19. The donor label of this sample is uncertain.

V is TRBV7-9 and J is TRBJ1-2; D may be TRBD1 (5 bases). The CDR3 loop spans 15 amino acids. Trimming took 3 bases from V and 6 from J, leaving 17 bases between them. From germline, CDR1 is SEHNR and CDR2 FQNEAQ (reference sequence). The CDR3 spells CASSFPFTGSDGYTF. DNA for the CDR3: TGTGCCAGCAGCTTCCCCTTTACAGGCTCGGATGGCTACACCTTC.

In DNA form, the CDR3 reads TGTGCCAGCAGCTTGGCCAATAAACGTCGGCAGGACTATGGCTACACCTTC. Encoded protein: CASSLANKRRQDYGYTF. The rearrangement joins TRBV5-8 to TRBJ1-2; no reliable D call. CDR1 SGHTS and CDR2 YDEGEE come from the germline V gene. The CDR3 totals 17 residues. The V gene lost 0 bases and the J gene lost 3 bases, with 18 bases spanning the gap.

V and J are TRBV6-5 and TRBJ1-1, with D maybe TRBD1 (5 bases). Germline CDR1 reads MNHEY; CDR2 reads SVGAGI. This CDR3 comprises 13 residues. Between the trimmed V and J ends, which lost 6 bases and 4 bases, there was a span of 12 bases. The CDR3 reads CASSPDRGTEAFF. CDR3 nucleotide sequence: TGTGCCAGCAGCCCCGACAGAGGCACTGAAGCTTTCTTT.

V is TRBV9 and J is TRBJ1-1; 10 nucleotides align to TRBD1. The CDR3 contains 16 residues. Germline CDR1 is SGDLS and CDR2 is YYNGEE. The J segment lost 1 base and the V segment lost 3 bases, leaving 6 bases of the junction unmatched. CDR3: CASSAGDRGPNTEAFF. The CDR3 bases are TGTGCCAGCAGCGCGGGGGACAGGGGACCGAACACTGAAGCTTTCTTT.

The chain joins TRBV5-4 to TRBJ2-3; D perhaps matches TRBD1 (6 bases). Trimming removed 4 bases at V and 2 bases at J, with 17 bases between. CDR1 and CDR2 from the germline V gene are SGHNT and YYREEE (reference sequence). There are 16 residues in the CDR3. CDR3 sequence (DNA): TGTGCCAGCAGCCCCGGGACAAACTTTGCCACAGATACGCAGTATTTT. This encodes CASSPGTNFATDTQYF.

The V and J genes are TRBV6-5 and TRBJ1-6; D is possibly TRBD1 (5 bases). Germline V gene sequence: CDR1 MNHEY, CDR2 SVGAGI. This CDR3 spans 15 amino acids. V lost 7 bases, J lost 7 bases, and 17 bases lay in between. CDR3 bases: TGTGCCAGCACCTTGTCGGGGGGACCGAATTCACCCCTCCACTTT. Protein product: CASTLSGGPNSPLHF.

The chain is built from TRBV5-1 and TRBJ1-2; 11 bases match TRBD1. Germline values: CDR1 SGHRS, CDR2 YFSETQ. V shed 0 bases and J 8 bases; nucleotides not matched to a gene: 9. This CDR3 has 16 residues. The CDR3 protein is CASSLDPGQGARGYTF. CDR3 DNA: TGCGCCAGCAGCTTGGACCCCGGACAGGGGGCGAGAGGCTACACCTTC.

This chain joins TRBV30 and TRBJ1-3; D might be TRBD1 (6 bases). This CDR3 region has 14 residues. Germline V gene lookup returns CDR1 GTSNPN and CDR2 SVGIG (reference sequence). Trimming stripped 5 bases from V and 3 bases from J, with 14 bases between. DNA for the CDR3: TGTGCCTGGGCGACAGGTATAGGTGGAAACACCATATATTTT. This translates into CAWATGIGGNTIYF.

The chain joins TRBV12-5 to TRBJ1-1; 7 bases align to TRBD1. Germline V CDR1 and CDR2: LGHNT, FRNRAP. Trimming cost V 2 bases and J 4 bases; bases outside gene matches: 7. The CDR3 totals 15 residues. The CDR3 bases are TGTGCTAGTGGTTTGACTACGACAGGGAGCACTGAAGCTTTCTTT. Encoded protein: CASGLTTTGSTEAFF.

The chain couples TRBV12-3 or TRBV12-4 to TRBJ1-2; D gene uncertain. With 5 bases removed from V and 2 bases from J, the gap between germline ends came to 6 bases. This CDR3 has 12 residues. In DNA, the CDR3 is TGTGCCAGCAGTCCCGGGAACTATGGCTACACCTTC. This translates into CASSPGNYGYTF.